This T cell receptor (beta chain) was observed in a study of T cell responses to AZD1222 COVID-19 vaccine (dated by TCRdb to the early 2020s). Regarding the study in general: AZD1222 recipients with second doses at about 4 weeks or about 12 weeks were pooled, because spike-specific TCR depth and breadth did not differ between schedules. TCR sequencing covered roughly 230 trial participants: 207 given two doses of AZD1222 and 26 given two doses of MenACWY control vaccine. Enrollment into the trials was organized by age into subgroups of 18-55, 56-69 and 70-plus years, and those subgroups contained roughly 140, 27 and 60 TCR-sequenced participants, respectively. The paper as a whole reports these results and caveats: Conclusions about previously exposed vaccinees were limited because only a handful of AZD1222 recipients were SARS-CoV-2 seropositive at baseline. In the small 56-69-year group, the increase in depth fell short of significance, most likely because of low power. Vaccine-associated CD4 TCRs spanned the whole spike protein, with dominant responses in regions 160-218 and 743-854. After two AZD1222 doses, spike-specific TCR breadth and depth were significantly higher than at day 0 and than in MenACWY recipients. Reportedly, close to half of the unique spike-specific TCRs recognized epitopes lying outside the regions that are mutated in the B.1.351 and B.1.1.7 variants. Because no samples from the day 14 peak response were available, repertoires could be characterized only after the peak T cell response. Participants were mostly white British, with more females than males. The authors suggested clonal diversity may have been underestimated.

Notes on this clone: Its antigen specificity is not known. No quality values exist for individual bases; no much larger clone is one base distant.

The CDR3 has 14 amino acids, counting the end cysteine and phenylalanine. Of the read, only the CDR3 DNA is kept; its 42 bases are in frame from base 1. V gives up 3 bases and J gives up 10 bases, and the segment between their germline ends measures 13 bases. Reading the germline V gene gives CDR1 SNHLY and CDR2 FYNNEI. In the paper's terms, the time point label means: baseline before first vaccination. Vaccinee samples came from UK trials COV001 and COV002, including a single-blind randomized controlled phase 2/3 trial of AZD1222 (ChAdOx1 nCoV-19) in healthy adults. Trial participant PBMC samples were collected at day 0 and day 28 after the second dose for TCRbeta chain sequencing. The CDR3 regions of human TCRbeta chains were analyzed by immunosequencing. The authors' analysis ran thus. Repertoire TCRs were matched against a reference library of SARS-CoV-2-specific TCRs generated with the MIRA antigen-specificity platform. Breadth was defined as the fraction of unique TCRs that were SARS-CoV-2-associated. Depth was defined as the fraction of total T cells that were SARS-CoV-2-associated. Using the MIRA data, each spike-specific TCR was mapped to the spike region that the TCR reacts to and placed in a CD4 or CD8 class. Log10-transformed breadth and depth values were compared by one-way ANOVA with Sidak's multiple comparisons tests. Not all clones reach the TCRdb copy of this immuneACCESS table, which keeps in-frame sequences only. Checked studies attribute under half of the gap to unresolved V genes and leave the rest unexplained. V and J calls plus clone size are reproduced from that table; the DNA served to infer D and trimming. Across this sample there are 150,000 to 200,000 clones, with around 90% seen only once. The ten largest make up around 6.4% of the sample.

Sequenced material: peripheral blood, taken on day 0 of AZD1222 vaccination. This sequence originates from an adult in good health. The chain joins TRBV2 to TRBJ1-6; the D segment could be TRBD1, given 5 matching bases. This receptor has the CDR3 CASSDSRARSPLHF. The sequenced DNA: TGTGCCAGCAGTGATAGCAGGGCCAGGTCACCCCTCCACTTT.